One TCR beta chain is described in this entry. Per the study methods: Reference gene primer amplification gave nucleated cell count estimates. Libraries were prepared by immunoSEQ multiplex PCR; TCRdb keeps only in-frame clonotypes and omits some of them. V and J calls plus clone size are reproduced from that table; the DNA served to infer D and trimming. Of more than 100,000 clones in the sample, approximately 88% are singletons; the top ten hold roughly 2.1%. These data belong to a study of blood T cell repertoires in COVID-19. Turning to the study itself: Acute and convalescent COVID-19 specimens originated in the United States, Italy and Spain. Sample material is recorded as cDNA or gDNA derived from T cells, B-cell-depleted T cells, or PBMCs.

The ends were cut back, 4 bases at V and 5 bases at J, with 17 bases in the middle. Germline V gene data show CDR1 as SSHAT and CDR2 as FNYEAQ (reference sequence). The CDR3 extends over 15 amino acids. Sequencing used peripheral blood. The rearrangement joins TRBV7-7 to TRBJ2-5, with D possibly matching TRBD1 (6 bases). The source of this sequence is a man aged 70-80 years with active COVID-19. CDR3 region: CASSSWGRGMETQYF. The DNA of the CDR3 is TGTGCCAGCAGCTCCTGGGGCAGGGGAATGGAGACCCAGTACTTC.